What follows are 8 T cell receptor beta chains derived from one specimen sequenced in a study of blood T cell repertoires in COVID-19. Assay used: immunoSEQ multiplex PCR; TCRdb lists only in-frame clones, some missing. The sample lists approximately 480,000 clones, about 90% occurring once. The specimen was PBMCs or T cells enriched from blood (not recorded which). The receptors were gathered from a woman aged 18-29 years who had recovered from COVID-19.

The chain joins TRBV7-9 to TRBJ2-1, with 7 bases matching TRBD1. Unmatched junction bases numbered 8, after V lost 10 bases and J lost 2 bases. Per the germline V gene, CDR1 is SEHNR and CDR2 is FQNEAQ (reference sequence). The CDR3 has 14 residues. This chain's CDR3 is CAIQGVSPYNEQFF. DNA of the CDR3: TGTGCCATCCAGGGGGTTAGTCCCTACAATGAGCAGTTCTTC. The complete variable domain, with remaining parts taken from reference TRBV7-9 and TRBJ2-1, reads DTGVSQNPRHKITKRGQNVTFRCDPISEHNRLYWYRQTLGQGPEFLTYFQNEAQLEKSRLLSDRFSAERPKGSFSTLEIQRTEQGDSAMYLCAIQGVSPYNEQFFGPGTRLTVL.

This clone appeared once. V usage is TRBV29-1 and J usage is TRBJ1-2; 7 bases are shared with TRBD1. The CDR3 has 13 residues. Germline V gene data show CDR1 as SQVTM and CDR2 as ANQGSEA. J lost 6 bases, V lost 6 bases, and 10 bases had no gene match. CDR3 region: CSVPRIGGDGYTF. CDR3 nucleotide sequence: TGCAGCGTCCCGAGGATAGGGGGCGATGGCTACACCTTC.

The CDR3 sequence is CASSYPSAGDGYTF. The CDR3 nucleotides read TGTGCCAGCAGTTACCCCTCGGCGGGGGATGGCTACACCTTC. This rearrangement joins TRBV2 to TRBJ1-2, with a possible D match to TRBD1 (5 bases). This CDR3 spans 14 amino acids. Germline lookup yields CDR1 SNHLY and CDR2 FYNNEI. Trimming pared 5 bases from V and 6 bases from J, leaving 16 bases between.

The genes are TRBV7-9 and TRBJ1-1; D unclear. Trimming left V 11 bases short and J 4 bases short, with 20 bases between. The germline V gene encodes CDR1 SEHNR and CDR2 FQNEAQ (reference sequence). CDR3 size: 14 residues. The CDR3 DNA is TGTGCCGGATCGGGGTTTGAGCCGGGCACTGAAGCTTTCTTT. Translation: CAGSGFEPGTEAFF.

CDR3 sequence (DNA): TGTGCCAGCAGTGAAGCTTCCACCTCCCAGGGGACCTACGAGCAGTACTTC. It is translated as CASSEASTSQGTYEQYF. The chain is built from TRBV6-1 and TRBJ2-7, with D maybe TRBD1 (6 bases). Germline V gene sequence: CDR1 MNHNS, CDR2 SASEGT. This CDR3 comprises 17 residues. V shed 0 bases and J shed 2 bases, with 17 bases lying between them.

This clone has only one observation. The chain recombines TRBV2 with TRBJ2-1; D might be TRBD1 (5 bases). The V end was cut by 6 bases, the J end by 4 bases, with 13 bases between. CDR3 length: 14 amino acids. Germline-derived CDR1 and CDR2 are SNHLY and FYNNEI. The CDR3: CASSPTTGYNEQFF. The CDR3 bases are TGTGCCAGCAGCCCTACTACAGGTTACAATGAGCAGTTCTTC.

V and J are TRBV10-3 and TRBJ1-2; 8 bases match TRBD1. This CDR3 contains 14 residues. After removal of 5 bases from V and 2 bases from J, the junction contained 4 bases not matched to a gene. Germline-derived CDR1 and CDR2 are ENHRY and SYGVKD. CDR3 in DNA: TGTGCCATCAGTTCGGACAGGGACAACTATGGCTACACCTTC. The encoded protein is CAISSDRDNYGYTF.

The chain recombines TRBV19 with TRBJ1-2; the match to TRBD1 covers 11 bases. V was pared by 3 bases and J by 7 bases, with 10 bases of the junction left unmatched. Germline V gene sequence: CDR1 LNHDA, CDR2 SQIVND (reference sequence). CDR3 length: 16 amino acids. In DNA form, the CDR3 reads TGTGCCAGTAGTATCGGGACAGGGGGGGCTCGAACTGGCTACACCTTC. This encodes CASSIGTGGARTGYTF.